This TCR beta chain was obtained from a study of vaccination and CD4 T cells after COVID-19. Treatment in this sample: approximately nine-day PBMC culture with coronavirus spike peptide pools or control peptides (ViraFEST assay). CD4+ T cells that had been cultured provided DNA sequenced with the Oncomine TCR Beta short-read assay. Each CDR3 protein gets one entry after TCRdb re-called the PCR reads with MiXCR. The data show about 26,000 distinct CDR3 sequences, with around 65% seen just once and around 5% held by the top ten. Details on this clonotype: Its antigen is unknown.

The CDR3 has 16 residues. Unmatched junction bases numbered 4, after V lost 1 base and J lost 1 base. The germline CDR1 and CDR2 sequences are SEHNR and FQNEAQ (reference sequence). The sequence came from a human donor who had recovered from COVID-19. The sequencing input was CD4+ T cells from blood, cultured in vitro. This chain joins TRBV7-9 and TRBJ2-5; 9 nucleotides match TRBD2. The CDR3 protein is CASSLVTSGFQETQYF. Here the CDR3 DNA reads TGTGCCAGCAGCTTAGTTACTAGCGGGTTCCAAGAGACCCAGTACTTC.